Below are 17 T cell receptor beta chains sequenced from a single sample in a study of OX40 agonist ivuxolimab in advanced cancers. The assay was immunoSEQ multiplex PCR, and TCRdb's table has in-frame clones only and misses some. The sample gives 85,000 to 95,000 clones, 80% to 90% of which show up once; under 0.4% is in the top ten. This material consisted of CD4+ or CD8+ T cells sorted from blood, taken in a trial of the OX40 agonist ivuxolimab. The receptor set was obtained from an adult with an advanced solid tumor such as melanoma, head and neck, liver or kidney cancer.

The chain is built from TRBV19 and TRBJ1-1; TRBD1 is a possible D gene (6 bases). The length of the CDR3 is 14 residues. Germline V CDR1 and CDR2: LNHDA, SQIVND (reference sequence). The V end was cut by 5 bases, the J end by 0 bases, with 10 bases between. CDR3 DNA sequence: TGTGCCAGTAGTTACAGGGTGATGAACACTGAAGCTTTCTTT. Translation gives CASSYRVMNTEAFF.

This clone has a single count. The V and J genes are TRBV9 and TRBJ2-1; the match to TRBD2 covers 12 bases. The germline gives CDR1 SGDLS, CDR2 YYNGEE. The CDR3 totals 16 residues. Germline trimming cut 0 bases from V and 8 bases from J; bases unmatched to any gene: 6. The CDR3 here is CASSVALAGGDDEQFF. CDR3 nucleotide sequence: TGTGCCAGCAGCGTAGCTCTAGCGGGAGGGGACGATGAGCAGTTCTTC. Variable domain in full (rest from reference TRBV9 and TRBJ2-1): DSGVTQTPKHLITATGQRVTLRCSPRSGDLSVYWYQQSLDQGLQFLIQYYNGEERAKGNILERFSAQQFPDLHSELNLSSLELGDSALYFCASSVALAGGDDEQFFGPGTRLTVL.

The chain is built from TRBV6-6 and TRBJ1-2; 8 nucleotides match TRBD1. CDR3 length: 15 amino acids. The J segment lost 8 bases and the V segment lost 6 bases, leaving 14 bases of the junction unmatched. Germline CDR1 MNHNY, CDR2 SVGAGI (reference sequence). DNA of the CDR3: TGTGCCAGCAGGGCAGGGGGCGCGAAGTCAGGAGGCTACACCTTC. Amino acid sequence: CASRAGGAKSGGYTF.

The V and J genes are TRBV28 and TRBJ1-1, with a tentative D call TRBD1 (6 bases). CDR1 is MDHEN, CDR2 SYDVKM, per germline. The CDR3 spans 15 residues. The V gene lost 6 bases and the J gene lost 6 bases, with 20 bases spanning the gap. CDR3 coding DNA: TGTGCCAGCAGCCTTTCGGGGGCCTCGGGGGCTGAAGCTTTCTTT. It yields the protein CASSLSGASGAEAFF.

The rearrangement uses TRBV19 and TRBJ1-2; 8 nucleotides line up with TRBD1. The CDR3 length is 14 residues. CDR1 and CDR2 from the germline V gene are LNHDA and SQIVND (reference sequence). Trimming at V came to 5 bases and at J to 4 bases, leaving 6 bases not matched to a gene. CDR3 coding DNA: TGTGCCAGTAGTCGGGGGGACAGGAGCTATGGCTACACCTTC. It is translated as CASSRGDRSYGYTF.

This clone was seen just once. This CDR3 is CASSSNMNTEAFF. As DNA, the CDR3 is TGTGCCAGCAGCTCAAACATGAACACTGAAGCTTTCTTT. V is TRBV5-6 and J is TRBJ1-1; D is unclear. The V gene lost 3 bases and the J gene lost 0 bases, with 6 bases spanning the gap. This CDR3 is 13 amino acids long. The germline V gene has CDR1 SGHDT and CDR2 YYEEEE.

The CDR3: CASSQDLRLAGGREQFF. In DNA form, the CDR3 reads TGCGCCAGCAGCCAAGATCTCCGGCTAGCGGGGGGGCGTGAGCAGTTCTTC. The J gene is TRBJ2-1, the V gene TRBV4-3, with 12 positions matching TRBD2. Trimming cost V 0 bases and J 9 bases; bases outside gene matches: 9. The CDR3 spans 17 residues. Germline values: CDR1 LGHNA, CDR2 YSLEER.

Regarding this clone: The same CDR3 can be traced to other DNA sequences in this sample. This chain uses TRBV7-3 with TRBJ2-5, with 9 bases lining up with TRBD2. The CDR3 totals 13 residues. CDR1 SGHTA and CDR2 FQGTGA come from the germline V gene. The V gene end was trimmed by 3 bases and the J gene end by 4 bases; junction bases not matched to a gene: 0. The CDR3 reads CASSLTSGETQYF. Here the CDR3 DNA reads TGTGCCAGCAGCTTGACTAGCGGAGAGACCCAGTACTTC.

The gene calls are TRBV5-6 and TRBJ2-5, with 11 positions matching TRBD1. V was pared by 4 bases and J by 2 bases, with 4 bases of the junction left unmatched. The CDR3 contains 15 residues. Germline CDR1 and CDR2: SGHDT and YYEEEE. CDR3 in amino acids: CASSPRDRGQETQYF. CDR3 nucleotide sequence: TGTGCCAGCAGCCCCCGGGACAGGGGGCAAGAGACCCAGTACTTC.

J is TRBJ1-2 and V is TRBV30; 7 nucleotides match TRBD1. Germline-derived CDR1 and CDR2 are GTSNPN and SVGIG (reference sequence). The length of the CDR3 is 14 residues. V gave up 0 bases and J gave up 3 bases; unmatched junction bases: 4. CDR3 bases: TGTGCCTGGAGTGTACGGGACAGAGACTATGGCTACACCTTC. Translating gives CAWSVRDRDYGYTF.

The count of this clone is one. V is TRBV18 and J is TRBJ2-3, with TRBD1 identical over 8 bases. The CDR3 extends over 13 amino acids. CDR1 is KGHSH and CDR2 is LQKENI in the germline V gene. Losses at the gene ends were 8 bases for V and 4 bases for J; bases not matched to a gene: 5. The CDR3 nucleotides are TGTGCCAGCCATACAGGGGGGTCAGATACGCAGTATTTT. It specifies CASHTGGSDTQYF.

CDR3: CASSQEATPGTDTQYF. The CDR3 coding sequence is TGCGCCAGCAGCCAAGAGGCTACCCCAGGCACAGATACGCAGTATTTT. The J gene is TRBJ2-3, the V gene TRBV4-3; D is undetermined. The CDR3 has 16 residues. Per germline, CDR1 LGHNA and CDR2 YSLEER. Deletions cut 0 bases from V and 1 base from J, with 11 bases between.

The V gene is TRBV13, the J gene TRBJ1-1; perhaps TRBD1 as D (5 bases). The germline gives CDR1 PRHDT, CDR2 FYEKMQ (reference sequence). The CDR3 is 12 amino acids. V lost 0 bases, J lost 10 bases, and 9 bases lay in between. The CDR3 nucleotides read TGTGCCAGCAGCTTAGGAGGGACCGGAGCTTTCTTT. This translates into CASSLGGTGAFF.

J is TRBJ2-2 and V is TRBV6-6, with D perhaps matching TRBD1 or TRBD2 (5 bases each). Germline values: CDR1 MNHNY, CDR2 SVGAGI (reference sequence). V dropped 6 bases and J dropped 6 bases, with 11 bases sitting between them. The CDR3 is 13 amino acids. In DNA, the CDR3 is TGTGCCAGCAGCAAACTAGGGGCCGGGGAGCTGTTTTTT. Its protein product is CASSKLGAGELFF.

The chain links TRBV4-1 to TRBJ1-1; D perhaps matches TRBD1 (5 bases). The CDR3 spans 14 residues. The germline gives CDR1 MGHRA, CDR2 YSYEKL. The V end was cut by 4 bases, the J end by 4 bases, with 13 bases between. The CDR3 DNA is TGCGCCAGCAGCCTCAGGGTTTGGGGCACTGAAGCTTTCTTT. It translates to CASSLRVWGTEAFF.

This clone has just a few counts. V and J are TRBV18 and TRBJ2-1, with D unclear. Germline loops: CDR1 KGHSH, CDR2 LQKENI. The CDR3 has 12 residues. The germline V and J ends were trimmed by 4 bases and 7 bases, with 8 bases remaining between them. In nucleotides, the CDR3 is TGTGCCAGCTCACTAGTGGAGAATGAGCAGTTCTTC. Its protein is CASSLVENEQFF.

The chain couples TRBV7-8 to TRBJ1-4, with 8 bases identical to TRBD1. CDR3 length: 16 amino acids. Trimming cost V 5 bases and J 7 bases; bases outside gene matches: 12. CDR1 and CDR2 from the germline V gene are SGHVS and FQNEAQ. In DNA form, the CDR3 reads TGTGCCAGCAGCGGAACGACAGGGGATGTCGGTGAAAAACTGTTTTTT. Amino acid sequence: CASSGTTGDVGEKLFF.